This T cell receptor beta chain stems from a study of blood T cell repertoires in COVID-19. Generated by immunoSEQ multiplex PCR, the TCRdb table keeps only in-frame clones and is missing some. The sample records 250,000 or so clones, about nine tenths being singletons. Between the trimmed V and J ends, which lost 0 bases and 4 bases, there was a span of 17 bases. CDR1 LNHNV and CDR2 YYDKDF come from the germline V gene (reference sequence). This CDR3 is 17 amino acids long. The clonotype comes from a man aged 60 to 75 with acute or convalescent COVID-19. Sequenced: peripheral blood. The genes are TRBV15 and TRBJ2-3, with TRBD1 as a possible D gene (6 bases). The chain's CDR3 is CATSREVEGRGADTQYF. CDR3 sequence (DNA): TGTGCCACCAGCAGAGAGGTCGAAGGCAGGGGAGCAGATACGCAGTATTTT.